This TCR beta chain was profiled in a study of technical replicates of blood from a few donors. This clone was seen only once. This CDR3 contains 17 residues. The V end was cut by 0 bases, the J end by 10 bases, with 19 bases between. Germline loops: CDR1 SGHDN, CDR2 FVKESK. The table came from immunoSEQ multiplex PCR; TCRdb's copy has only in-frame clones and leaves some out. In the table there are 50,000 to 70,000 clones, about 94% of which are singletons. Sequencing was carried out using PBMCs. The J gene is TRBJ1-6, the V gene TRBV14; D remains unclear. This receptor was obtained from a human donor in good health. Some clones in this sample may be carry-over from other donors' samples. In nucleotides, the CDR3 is TGTGCCAGCAGCCAAGATCTTCGACTCAACGTGGTGTCACCCCTCCACTTT. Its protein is CASSQDLRLNVVSPLHF.